The 11 T cell receptor beta chains below were found in one sample sequenced in a study of regulatory T cells in long-lasting Graves disease. Combining iRepertoire HTBI primers with Arm-PCR of CDR3 regions, the authors built TCR beta libraries. TCRdb reprocessed the multiplex PCR reads via MiXCR and lists one record per CDR3 protein. In the table there are roughly 610,000 distinct CDR3 sequences, about 16% of which are singletons. Regarding time point: newly diagnosed GD, antithyroid drugs for less than 3 months. From RNA extracted from PBMCs, the TCR library was made. These data were also filed under a second study, of T cells in Graves' hyperthyroidism and ophthalmopathy.

Sequencing used peripheral blood mononuclear cells (PBMCs), obtained at new diagnosis, from a patient treated with antithyroid drugs. Source of these receptors: a man between 18 and 29 years old with Graves disease.

As to this clonotype: A far bigger clonotype differs at one base, so this is likely a read error. The chain combines TRBV6-2 or TRBV6-3 with TRBJ2-5, with D perhaps TRBD1 (6 bases). The germline CDR1 and CDR2 sequences are MNHEY and SVGEGT. This CDR3 is built from 14 residues. This CDR3 reads CASSPPGQQETQCF. The CDR3 bases are TGTGCCAGCAGCCCTCCGGGACAACAAGAGACCCAGTGCTTC.

This clonotype was counted ten times or more. V usage is TRBV2 and J usage is TRBJ2-3; D call uncertain. Trimming took off 0 bases at V and 12 bases at J, with 10 bases between the two ends. Germline CDR1 reads SNHLY; CDR2 reads FYNNEI. The length of the CDR3 is 12 residues. CDR3 nucleotides: TGTGCCAGCAGTGAAGCGCTTTCCAGACAGTATTTT. It is translated as CASSEALSRQYF. The variable domain in full, with the rest retrieved from reference TRBV2 and TRBJ2-3, is EPEVTQTPSHQVTQMGQEVILRCVPISNHLYFYWYRQILGQKVEFLVSFYNNEISEKSEIFDDQFSVERPDGSNFTLKIRSTKLEDSAMYFCASSEALSRQYFGPGTRLTVL.

The V call is TRBV5-1, the J call TRBJ1-4, with 8 positions matching TRBD1. CDR1 is SGHRS and CDR2 is YFSETQ in the germline V gene. Losses at the gene ends were 4 bases for V and 7 bases for J; bases not matched to a gene: 18. CDR3 size: 18 residues. CDR3 residues: CASSAASGTGMGGEKLFF. Here the CDR3 DNA reads TGCGCCAGCAGCGCGGCTTCGGGGACAGGAATGGGTGGTGAAAAACTGTTTTTT.

Many counts were recorded for this clonotype. V gene TRBV10-3 combines with J gene TRBJ2-3, with D unclear. Trimming removed 0 bases from V and 0 bases from J, with 10 bases in between. In germline, CDR1 is ENHRY, CDR2 SYGVKD. This CDR3 region has 16 residues. The CDR3 DNA reads as TGTGCCATCAGTGAGTCTTGGCGCCCTAGCACAGATACGCAGTATTTT. Protein product: CAISESWRPSTDTQYF.

The sample holds a few counts of this clonotype. The V gene is TRBV2, the J gene TRBJ1-5, with TRBD1 matching over 8 bases. Germline CDR1 is SNHLY and CDR2 is FYNNEI. CDR3 length equals 14 residues. V was pared by 8 bases and J by 4 bases, with 7 bases of the junction left unmatched. DNA of the CDR3: TGTGCCAGCGCGGACAGGGAGAAAAATCAGCCCCAGCATTTT. This sequence encodes CASADREKNQPQHF.

J is TRBJ2-3 and V is TRBV30, with D maybe TRBD2 (6 bases). The CDR3 has 15 amino acids. V dropped 0 bases and J dropped 6 bases, with 16 bases sitting between them. CDR1 and CDR2 from the germline V gene are GTSNPN and SVGIG (reference sequence). CDR3 sequence (DNA): TGTGCCTGGAGTGTACTGGACGGGGGAGTGGATACGCAGTATTTT. Translating gives CAWSVLDGGVDTQYF.

This clonotype was detected ten times or more. The chain uses TRBV7-2 and TRBJ1-2, with 9 bases matching TRBD1. This CDR3 comprises 15 residues. The junction had 2 bases not matched to a gene; V was cut back by 2 bases and J by 1 base. Germline assignment: CDR1 SGHTA and CDR2 FQGNSA. Written as DNA, the CDR3 is TGTGCCAGCAGCTTAACAGGGGGCAGTAACTATGGCTACACCTTC. It is translated as CASSLTGGSNYGYTF.

With regard to this clonotype: This may come from a read error, since a much larger clone is one base off. CDR3 residues: CARSSTGALEQYF. Here the CDR3 DNA reads TGTGCCCGGAGTTCGACGGGGGCCCTCGAGCAGTACTTC. The chain joins TRBV30 to TRBJ2-7, with D perhaps being TRBD1 or TRBD2 (6 bases each). This CDR3 contains 13 residues. Looked up from germline, CDR1 is GTSNPN and CDR2 is SVGIG (reference sequence).

The V and J genes are TRBV9 and TRBJ2-1; the D is unclear. V lost 3 bases, J lost 9 bases, and 13 bases lay in between. Germline CDR1 and CDR2: SGDLS and YYNGEE. The CDR3 covers 13 residues. CDR3 nucleotide sequence: TGTGCCAGCAGCGGCGATAGCAATGGTGAGCAGTTCTTC. It specifies CASSGDSNGEQFF.

The V gene is TRBV10-3, the J gene TRBJ2-1, with 11 positions matching TRBD2. Per the germline V gene, CDR1 is ENHRY and CDR2 is SYGVKD. Trimming removed 0 bases from V and 7 bases from J; junction bases left unmatched: 8. The CDR3 totals 17 residues. The CDR3 here is CAISESIAGGPRNEQFF. In DNA form, the CDR3 reads TGTGCCATCAGTGAGTCGATAGCGGGAGGGCCGAGGAATGAGCAGTTCTTC.

The J gene is TRBJ2-7, the V gene TRBV9; possible D gene TRBD1, 6 bases. Deletions cut 4 bases from V and 5 bases from J, with 22 bases between. The CDR3 is 16 residues long. Germline loops: CDR1 SGDLS, CDR2 YYNGEE. DNA for the CDR3: TGTGCCAGCAGCCAAACAGGGAGTCATCGGGGCGACGAGCAGTACTTC. This sequence encodes CASSQTGSHRGDEQYF.